A selection of T cell receptor beta chains follows, all from one sample in a study of molecular identifiers for immune sequencing clone quantification. From the PCR reads, TCRdb called clonotypes with MiXCR, one entry per CDR3 protein. The sample holds around 94,000 distinct CDR3 sequences; about 35% are singletons and the top ten take 9.5% to 10%. Sequences were obtained from naive CD8+ T cells from blood, with Jurkat cell RNA spiked in. The receptors here all came from a human donor in good health. Some libraries in this study had Jurkat cell RNA spiked in. Each CDR3 is given with its conserved first and last residue. D genes are given only for firm matches. Clone size is not always given. Where it is, it says once, few, many or a class for expanded clones.

TRBD1 TRBJ2-2 TRBV29-1 - CSVDTGEHTGELFF TGCAGCGTGGACACAGGGGAACACACCGGGGAGCTGTTTTTT
- TRBJ2-5 TRBV11-2 many CASSPSAETQYF TGTGCCAGCAGCCCAAGCGCGGAGACCCAGTACTTC
- TRBJ2-1 TRBV28 many CASSLWGSSVGGEQFF TGTGCCAGCAGTTTATGGGGCTCTAGCGTGGGCGGTGAGCAGTTCTTC
- TRBJ2-3 TRBV7-9 - CASSLGMSGLFTDTQYF TGTGCCAGCAGCTTAGGTATGAGTGGACTGTTCACAGATACGCAGTATTTT
- TRBJ2-2 TRBV12-2 - CASRLDPGQLYGELFF TGTGCAAGTCGCTTAGATCCGGGGCAGTTGTACGGGGAGCTGTTTTTT
TRBD2 TRBJ2-1 TRBV2 - CASSIAGANYNEQFF TGTGCCAGCAGTATAGCGGGAGCCAACTACAATGAGCAGTTCTTC
- TRBJ1-1 TRBV12-3/TRBV12-4 - CASRAEQLNTEAFF TGTGCCAGCAGAGCCGAGCAGTTGAACACTGAAGCTTTCTTT
TRBD2 TRBJ2-3 TRBV7-3 - CASSTSGGADTQYF TGTGCCAGCAGCACCAGCGGGGGCGCAGATACGCAGTATTTT
- TRBJ2-5 TRBV11-2 few CASSFTYSGQETQYF TGTGCCAGCAGCTTTACCTATAGCGGCCAAGAGACCCAGTACTTC
- TRBJ2-7 TRBV2 many CASTRGDEQYF TGTGCCAGCACCCGGGGCGACGAGCAGTACTTC
- TRBJ2-3 TRBV4-2 - CASSQEGGREDTLYF TGTGCCAGCAGCCAAGAAGGCGGCAGGGAAGATACGCTGTATTTT
- TRBJ1-1 TRBV7-2 many CASTSDSRASAFF TGTGCCAGCACTTCGGACAGCCGGGCCTCGGCTTTCTTT
- TRBJ2-3 TRBV7-8 - CASLFGRASTDTQYF TGTGCCAGCCTTTTCGGACGGGCCTCCACAGATACGCAGTATTTT
- TRBJ2-3 TRBV4-1 - CASSQVSPTDTQYF TGCGCCAGCAGCCAAGTTTCTCCCACAGATACGCAGTATTTT
TRBD2 TRBJ2-7 TRBV20-1 many CSARDPSTSEYEQYF TGCAGTGCTAGAGATCCCTCGACTAGCGAGTACGAGCAGTACTTC
- TRBJ2-7 TRBV6-6 few CASSYSGVQHF TGTGCCAGCAGTTACTCGGGGGTGCAGCACTTC
- TRBJ2-7 TRBV27 few CASSLVGAQYEQYF TGTGCCAGCAGTTTAGTAGGGGCGCAGTACGAGCAGTACTTC
- TRBJ2-1 TRBV11-2 - CASSLEASALYEQFF TGTGCCAGCAGCTTAGAGGCTAGCGCCCTTTATGAGCAGTTCTTC
- TRBJ2-7 TRBV27 - CASSFGGSQYEQYF TGTGCCAGCAGTTTCGGGGGCTCTCAGTACGAGCAGTACTTC
- TRBJ2-3 TRBV5-1 many CASSANTGPHQGSRPPDTQYF TGCGCCAGCAGCGCGAATACAGGGCCTCATCAGGGATCCCGACCCCCCGATACGCAGTATTTT
- TRBJ2-5 TRBV6-2/TRBV6-3 - CASSAGGRETQYF TGTGCCAGCAGCGCTGGAGGTAGAGAGACCCAGTACTTC
- TRBJ2-1 TRBV4-2 - CASSPSYNEQIF TGTGCCAGCAGCCCGAGTTACAATGAGCAGATCTTC
- TRBJ1-5 TRBV19 few CASSILRTYSNQPQHF TGTGCCAGTAGTATTTTACGGACCTATAGCAATCAGCCCCAGCATTTT
TRBD1 TRBJ1-6 TRBV2 few CASSEGTGNNSPLHF TGTGCCAGCAGTGAGGGGACAGGGAATAATTCACCCCTCCACTTT
TRBD2 TRBJ2-2 TRBV7-8 - CASSLLAGGRGTGELFF TGTGCCAGCAGCCTTCTAGCGGGGGGCCGCGGCACCGGGGAGCTGTTTTTT
TRBD2 TRBJ2-7 TRBV4-3 few CASSQGGLAGGEQYF TGCGCCAGCAGCCAAGGGGGACTAGCGGGAGGCGAGCAGTACTTC
- TRBJ2-2 TRBV7-8 - CASSLSGPTGELFF TGTGCCAGCAGCTTATCAGGGCCCACCGGGGAGCTGTTTTTT
- TRBJ2-5 TRBV5-6 few CASSEGRLTKETQYF TGTGCCAGCAGCGAGGGCCGATTAACCAAAGAGACCCAGTACTTC
- TRBJ2-7 TRBV12-3/TRBV12-4 - CASSPQGFEQYF TGTGCCAGCAGCCCTCAGGGTTTCGAGCAGTACTTC
- TRBJ2-5 TRBV12-3/TRBV12-4 few CASNNGGLETQYF TGTGCCAGCAATAACGGGGGGCTTGAGACCCAGTACTTC
- TRBJ1-5 TRBV4-1 - CASSQARELQPQHF TGCGCCAGCAGCCAAGCCAGGGAGCTTCAGCCCCAGCATTTT
TRBD2 TRBJ2-1 TRBV2 few CASSDVRAGAEYNEQFF TGTGCCAGCAGTGATGTACGAGCGGGAGCCGAATACAATGAGCAGTTCTTC
TRBD2 TRBJ2-1 TRBV7-6 few CASSLDPSGSINEQFF TGTGCCAGCAGCTTAGATCCTAGCGGGAGTATCAATGAGCAGTTCTTC
TRBD2 TRBJ2-3 TRBV6-5 - CASSYAPGLAGLHF TGTGCCAGCAGTTACGCACCGGGACTAGCGGGATTGCATTTT
- TRBJ1-2 TRBV4-3 - CASSLVGSGPGYTF TGCGCCAGCAGCCTAGTTGGGTCAGGTCCTGGCTACACCTTC
TRBD2 TRBJ2-7 TRBV28 many CASSLSLAGATYEQYF TGTGCCAGCAGTTTATCCTTAGCGGGGGCGACCTACGAGCAGTACTTC
- TRBJ1-4 TRBV7-3 many CASSFRLSTNEKLFF TGTGCCAGCAGCTTCCGACTCTCAACTAATGAAAAACTGTTTTTT
- TRBJ1-3 TRBV29-1 many CSVTTAGSSGNTIYF TGCAGCGTCACGACAGCGGGCTCCTCTGGAAACACCATATATTTT
- TRBJ1-1 TRBV30 few CAWSPADEAFF TGTGCCTGGAGTCCGGCCGATGAAGCTTTCTTT
- TRBJ2-5 TRBV5-4 - CASSPSYRSWETQYF TGTGCCAGCAGCCCATCGTATAGGAGCTGGGAGACCCAGTACTTC
- TRBJ2-7 TRBV29-1 many CSGLGSSYEQYF TGCAGCGGACTGGGAAGCTCCTACGAGCAGTACTTC
- TRBJ2-2 TRBV28 many CASSSPAGELFF TGTGCCAGCAGTTCGCCTGCCGGGGAGCTGTTTTTT
- TRBJ1-5 TRBV7-9 many CASSLNTGPQHF TGTGCCAGCAGCTTGAACACCGGGCCCCAGCATTTT
TRBD2 TRBJ2-2 TRBV28 few CASSLAGLGMPGELFF TGTGCCAGCAGTTTAGCGGGACTAGGTATGCCCGGGGAGCTGTTTTTT
- TRBJ2-7 TRBV28 - CAIGGGEQYF TGTGCCATCGGAGGGGGCGAGCAGTACTTC